The 10 T cell receptor beta chains in this list originate from one sample, sequenced in a study of blood T cells in healthy people across ages. The use of a sample-barcoded 5' primer and a J-beta primer mix characterized a second PCR of about 7 to 12 cycles. One entry per CDR3 protein, called by TCRdb with MiXCR from the 5' RACE reads. Found here are 1.5 million to 2 million distinct CDR3 sequences, roughly 27% of them singletons; the top ten hold 7.7%. The sample was blood. The source is a woman aged 25 to 39 in good health.

At least ten counts were recorded for this clonotype. The V and J genes are TRBV7-2 and TRBJ2-1; D is unresolved. The V end lost 7 bases, the J end lost 5 bases, and 18 bases lay between the germline ends. This CDR3 comprises 15 residues. Germline-derived CDR1 and CDR2 are SGHTA and FQGNSA. The CDR3 loop is CASIPRSPAHNEQFF. The CDR3 DNA sequence: TGTGCCAGCATCCCGAGGAGCCCCGCTCACAATGAGCAGTTCTTC.

This clonotype has ten or more counts. This chain joins TRBV7-9 and TRBJ2-7, with a possible D match to TRBD1 (5 bases). CDR3 size: 15 residues. CDR1 SEHNR and CDR2 FQNEAQ come from the germline V gene (reference sequence). Between the trimmed V and J ends, which lost 5 bases and 4 bases, there was a span of 18 bases. The CDR3 DNA reads TGTGCCAGCAGCCACAGACAGACCGAGACTTACGAGCAGTACTTC. It yields the protein CASSHRQTETYEQYF.

This clonotype was observed at least ten times. V and J are TRBV29-1 and TRBJ2-1, with 9 bases aligning to TRBD1. The ends lost 8 bases at V and 7 bases at J; junction bases unmatched: 9. CDR3 length: 13 amino acids. Germline V gene lookup returns CDR1 SQVTM and CDR2 ANQGSEA. This chain's CDR3 is CSLRQGGGNEQFF. The CDR3 DNA follows: TGCAGCCTACGACAGGGGGGAGGTAATGAGCAGTTCTTC.

This clonotype was counted only a few times. The chain carries TRBV19 and TRBJ2-5; D is unresolved. The germline gives CDR1 LNHDA, CDR2 SQIVND (reference sequence). Deletions cut 3 bases from V and 1 base from J, with 9 bases between. CDR3 length: 14 residues. CDR3 in DNA: TGTGCCAGTAGTATTGTCCCACCCCAAGAGACCCAGTACTTC. It is translated as CASSIVPPQETQYF.

This clonotype was seen a few times. This sequence joins TRBV6-5 and TRBJ2-7; tentatively, D is TRBD2 (5 bases). Trimming removed 0 bases from V and 3 bases from J, with 18 bases in between. CDR1 MNHEY and CDR2 SVGAGI come from the germline V gene. The CDR3 runs to 17 residues. The CDR3 bases are TGTGCCAGCAGTTACTCTCCGGGCGGCGGGCCATACTACGAGCAGTACTTC. As protein: CASSYSPGGGPYYEQYF.

V and J are TRBV20-1 and TRBJ1-1; 10 bases align to TRBD1. This CDR3 contains 19 residues. Germline V gene data show CDR1 as DFQATT and CDR2 as SNEGSKA (reference sequence). The V gene end was trimmed by 1 base and the J gene end by 0 bases; junction bases not matched to a gene: 14. The CDR3 DNA reads TGCAGTGCTAGAGCAAAGTACCAGGGACAGGGGTCAATGAACACTGAAGCTTTCTTT. Translating it yields CSARAKYQGQGSMNTEAFF.

This clonotype has a handful of counts. The chain couples TRBV5-6 to TRBJ2-5, with D perhaps matching TRBD1 or TRBD2 (5 bases each). Trimming took off 6 bases at V and 4 bases at J, with 19 bases between the two ends. This CDR3 spans 15 amino acids. Germline assignment: CDR1 SGHDT and CDR2 YYEEEE. The DNA of the CDR3 is TGTGCCAGCACCCCGGGGCGGCCAGGGCTAGAGACCCAGTACTTC. Residues: CASTPGRPGLETQYF.

This chain connects TRBV7-6 to TRBJ1-2; D is ambiguous. Deletions cut 10 bases from V and 9 bases from J, with 12 bases between. Germline lookup yields CDR1 SGHVS and CDR2 FNYEAQ. This CDR3 contains 10 residues. The CDR3 DNA follows: TGTGCCAACAGTAGGGAGTGCTACACCTTC. Amino acids: CANSRECYTF.

V is TRBV20-1 and J is TRBJ2-5, with 7 bases identical to TRBD2. CDR3 length equals 13 residues. CDR1 and CDR2 (germline): DFQATT, SNEGSKA (reference sequence). Trimming took 4 bases from V and 11 from J; bases not matched to a gene: 13. The CDR3 sequence: CSAIAGRDYEQYF. DNA of the CDR3: TGCAGTGCTATAGCCGGCAGGGACTATGAGCAGTACTTC.

The chain is built from TRBV5-1 and TRBJ1-1; D ambiguous. CDR3 length equals 12 residues. Trimming left V 2 bases short and J 7 bases short, with 9 bases between. CDR1 is SGHRS and CDR2 is YFSETQ in the germline V gene. CDR3 DNA: TGCGCCAGCAGCTTTGGTCAGAGTGAAGCTTTCTTT. It is translated as CASSFGQSEAFF.